This T cell receptor beta chain originates from a study of type 1 regulatory T cells. V shed 4 bases and J 2 bases; nucleotides not matched to a gene: 9. This CDR3 region has 15 residues. Per the germline V gene, CDR1 is SGHRS and CDR2 is YFSETQ. This clonotype turned up a few times. TCRdb reprocessed the reads via MiXCR and lists one record per CDR3 protein. The table has approximately 90,000 distinct CDR3 sequences, around a third seen once. The clonotype comes from a human donor in good health. This sequence joins TRBV5-1 and TRBJ2-7; 7 bases match TRBD1. The sample was CD4+ T cells, either the whole sample or a sorted fraction (not recorded which). CDR3 nucleotides: TGCGCCAGCAGCCGAGAACCGGGACAGACCTACGAGCAGTACTTC. It yields the protein CASSREPGQTYEQYF.